These 9 T cell receptor beta chains originate from one sample sequenced in a study of tumor-infiltrating lymphocytes in primary liver carcinoma. From about 19-30 mg of unsorted bulk tissue, DNA and RNA were co-extracted together. Starting material of roughly 0.45 ug total RNA yielded TCR beta cDNA via a constant-region primer. ARM-PCR was slightly modified, and three nested multiplex PCR rounds with it gave rise to the TCR beta libraries. A C-beta reverse primer and TRBV1-TRBV30 forward primers served in each of the first two PCR rounds, at about 9 cycles apiece. TCRdb recomputed calls from the multiplex PCR reads with MiXCR, one row per CDR3 protein. The sample has 40,000 to 45,000 distinct CDR3 sequences, roughly 73% seen once. Sequenced: liver tumor tissue from sampling region 2. Subset defined: tumor region T2, inferior pole. The receptors derive from a man aged 40-50 years with primary liver carcinoma and hepatitis B virus infection.

Turning to this clonotype: One end of the junction fails to match germline, which may point to a read error. This rearrangement joins TRBV5-1 to TRBJ2-6; 8 bases are a match to TRBD2. Germline V gene lookup returns CDR1 SGHRS and CDR2 YFSETQ. This CDR3 has 17 amino acids. For the CDR3, the DNA is TGCGCCAGCAGCCCCCGGGGGGGGAACTCTGGGGCCAACGTCCCGACTTTC. It encodes CASSPRGGNSGANVPTF.

Comments on this clonotype: The junction shows a germline mismatch at one end, possibly a read error. V usage is TRBV11-3 and J usage is TRBJ1-5; D may be TRBD1 (6 bases). CDR1 and CDR2 from the germline V gene are SGHNT and YENEEA. The CDR3 length is 15 residues. CDR3 residues: CPSSLDLGAAQPQHF. The CDR3 region has the DNA TGTCCCAGCAGCTTGGATCTGGGGGCGGCTCAGCCCCAGCATTTT.

A remark on this clonotype: The junction shows a germline mismatch at one end, possibly a read error. The chain is built from TRBV5-8 and TRBJ2-1; TRBD2 matches at 7 bases. Germline V lookup: CDR1 SGHTS, CDR2 YDEGEE. CDR3 length equals 16 residues. The CDR3 here is CASSSGPAGLYNEQLF. The CDR3 DNA is TGTGCCAGCAGCTCGGGACCAGCGGGATTATACAATGAGCAGCTCTTC. Supplemented by reference TRBV5-8 and TRBJ2-1, the full variable domain reads EAGVTQSPTHLIKTRGQQATLRCSPISGHTSVYWYQQALGLGLQFLLWYDEGEERNRGNFPPRFSGRQFPNYSSELNVNALELEDSALYLCASSSGPAGLYNEQLFGPGTRLTVL.

As concerns this clonotype: At one end the junction does not follow the germline gene, possibly because of a read error. CDR3 in amino acids: CASSQGQASSVNTIYF. The CDR3 DNA follows: TGCGCCAGCAGCCAAGGCCAAGCTAGCTCTGTAAACACCATATATTTT. The V gene is TRBV4-1, the J gene TRBJ1-3; D unresolved. The CDR3 covers 16 residues. The germline V gene has CDR1 MGHRA and CDR2 YSYEKL.

In the case of this clonotype: One end of the junction varies from germline; a read error may be responsible. The rearrangement uses TRBV6-6 and TRBJ1-2; D is undetermined. This CDR3 spans 16 amino acids. Germline values: CDR1 MNHNY, CDR2 SVGAGI (reference sequence). The CDR3 here is CASSEGPARGGYGYSF. In DNA form, the CDR3 reads TGTGCCAGCAGCGAAGGTCCGGCCAGAGGAGGATATGGTTACTCCTTC.

As for this clonotype: The CDR3 end shows no conserved phenylalanine or tryptophan, and so a read error is likely. The chain is built from TRBV5-6 and TRBJ1-3; the D is unclear. Germline loops: CDR1 SGHDT, CDR2 YYEEEE. Trimming took off 0 bases at V and 0 bases at J, with 7 bases between the two ends. The CDR3 is 15 residues long. The CDR3 loop is CASSLEGYSGNTIYP. The CDR3 DNA reads TGTGCCAGCAGCTTGGAAGGGTACTCTGGAAACACCATATATCCT.

Worth noting for this clonotype: The CDR3 carries no conserved terminal phenylalanine or tryptophan, so it likely arises from a read error. The rearrangement links TRBV30 to TRBJ2-1, with D perhaps TRBD2 (7 bases). CDR1 is GTSNPN, CDR2 SVGIG, per germline (reference sequence). The CDR3 sequence is 10 residues long. The CDR3 DNA sequence: TGTACCGGGGGGACAAATGGGCAGTTCTTA. It translates to CTGGTNGQFL.

The chain is built from TRBV10-3 and TRBJ2-6; tentatively, D is TRBD1 or TRBD2 (5 bases each). Trimming stripped 6 bases from V and 15 bases from J, with 24 bases between. The germline V gene has CDR1 ENHRY and CDR2 SYGVKD. This CDR3 contains 15 residues. This chain's CDR3 is CAISGTVSGANALTF. CDR3 nucleotide sequence: TGTGCCATCAGCGGGACGGTCTCTGGGGCCAATGCCCTGACTTTC.

This clonotype was detected once. The rearrangement uses TRBV29-1 and TRBJ2-7; D ambiguous. CDR1 is SQVTM, CDR2 ANQGSEA, per germline. The CDR3 spans 13 residues. The CDR3: CCVDIGYVDEQYF. CDR3 sequence (DNA): TGCTGTGTCGATATAGGGTATGTCGACGAGCAGTACTTC.